This T cell receptor (beta chain) came from a study of neoadjuvant nivolumab and ipilimumab in lung cancer. Findings and caveats of the study: From pretherapy to surgery, tumor richness and clonality rose with dual therapy.

Germline V CDR1 and CDR2: SGHNT, YENEEA. The V gene lost 5 bases and the J gene lost 0 bases, with 8 bases spanning the gap. CDR3 length: 15 amino acids. TCRdb's copy holds only in-frame clones and misses some; the assay was immunoSEQ multiplex PCR. Of over 20,000 clones in the sample, approximately 78% are singletons; the top ten hold about 9%. Concerning this clone: Its cognate antigen is unknown.

The sequence was obtained from an adult with non-small cell lung cancer. The source was tumor tissue, collected after neoadjuvant nivolumab, alone or with ipilimumab, at or shortly before surgery. The chain has TRBV11-3 and TRBJ2-6; D unresolved. The DNA for the CDR3 is TGTGCCAGCAGCCCCTCGGGCTCTGGGGCCAACGTCCTGACTTTC. It encodes CASSPSGSGANVLTF.